This T cell receptor beta chain was retrieved from a study of CD8+ T cells in alopecia areata (dated by TCRdb to 2017 to 2018). Broadly, across the study: Treated patients were enrolled in an open-label pilot trial of oral tofacitinib, 5 to 10 mg twice daily, for moderate-to-severe alopecia areata. Patients received tofacitinib for 6 to 18 months and were then followed off drug for 6 months to check for delayed response and recurrence. In treated patients, disease severity was measured using the SALT score, which gives the percentage of scalp surface area affected. The study used high-throughput TCRbeta sequencing to examine T cell clonal expansion in alopecia areata, in both the C3H/HeJ mouse model and human patients. Scalp tissue and sorted CD4+ and CD8+ peripheral blood T cells from patchy and totalis/universalis alopecia areata patients and from healthy controls were covered by human TCRbeta sequencing. Biopsies were taken from tofacitinib-treated patients at baseline and at 4 and 24 weeks of treatment, and a later scalp biopsy was taken in several of the tofacitinib-treated patients. Scalp clonality was compared across normal scalp (n=4), patchy alopecia areata scalp (n=8), and alopecia totalis/universalis scalp (n=8). RNA came from the PAXgene miRNA kit for fixed scalp, the miRNeasy kit for PBMCs, and the RNeasy kit for mouse skin. immunoSEQ multiplex PCR using 35 Vbeta forward primers and 13 Jbeta reverse primers was used to amplify TCRbeta CDR3 regions. Study-level results and caveats: Tofacitinib significantly lowered scalp clonality and the number of expanded CD8+ clones among the top 100 scalp clones. Many expanded lesional clones persisted in scalp and blood during tofacitinib treatment, which may partly explain relapse after stopping treatment. Shared TCR sequences between patients were less evident than in mice, which may be partly attributable to HLA diversity in the patient population. Unlike mouse skin, where gammadelta T cells dominate, normal human skin contains resident alphabeta T cells that get sequenced too, which complicates analysis of the scalp TCR repertoire. Because the treated cohort was small and had just a single nonresponder, larger studies are needed to establish links between baseline CD8+ expansion and response. Compared with normal scalp, lesional scalp, particularly in alopecia totalis/universalis, had higher clonality and more expanded CD8+ clones, which suggests antigenic drive.

The method behind the library was the immunoSEQ multiplex PCR assay. RNA was extracted from all samples and reverse transcribed into cDNA as template for TCR sequencing. SuperScript III was used to make first-strand cDNA, primed with a 2:1 mix of oligo-dT and random hexamers. Amplification bias was assessed with a synthetic immune receptor repertoire, and residual bias was removed computationally. The published analysis was carried out like this. Raw reads were preprocessed for error removal, and CDR3 was defined according to IMGT conventions as running from the conserved cysteine to phenylalanine. Clonality was calculated as 1 minus Shannon entropy normalized by log2 of the number of productive unique TCRs. Whether scalp clones were CD4 or CD8 was inferred by matching scalp TCRbeta sequences against CD4 and CD8 repertoires sorted from blood. Not all clones reach the TCRdb copy of this immuneACCESS table, which keeps in-frame sequences only. Checked studies attribute under half of the gap to unresolved V genes and leave the rest unexplained. V, J and clone size are taken as reported in that table, and D and trimming were inferred from the DNA itself. In this sample the table shows roughly 200,000 clones, 40% to 55% of which occur a single time. The ten largest clones capture over 2.5% of the sample.

Reading the label with the study, this specimen's treatment or condition is: oral pan-JAK inhibitor, 5-10 mg twice daily. From alopecia areata patients, peripheral blood was collected along with lesional scalp punch biopsies. PBMCs were separated by density centrifugation and stained for CD3, CD4 and CD8, after which CD4+ and CD8+ T cells were sorted on a FACSAria. About this clone: Its antigen remains unidentified. No much larger clone is present one base from it, and per-base qualities are unavailable.

Looking up the germline V gene yields CDR1 LGHNA and CDR2 YNFKEQ. The CDR3, from cysteine to phenylalanine, totals 15 residues. The CDR3 DNA has 45 bases and is translated from base 1. For this chain, trimming is 3 bases at the V end and 0 bases at the J end, and the number of junction bases without a gene match is 5. The sequence came from a human donor with alopecia areata. Here the sequenced sample was CD4+ T cells sorted from blood, taken at roughly week 36, from a patient treated with tofacitinib. The chain employs TRBV4-2 and TRBJ2-7, with 7 middle bases fitting TRBD1. Here the CDR3 is given as CASSQPGQSSYEQYF. The nucleotide sequence is given as TGTGCCAGCAGCCAGCCGGGACAGAGCTCCTACGAGCAGTACTTC.